The 11 T cell receptor beta chains presented below share a single source sample, sequenced in a study of patients and donors after allogeneic stem cell transplantation (dated by TCRdb to the early 2020s). Library preparation employed RT-PCR. TCRdb shows the sequencer as NextSeq 550. TCRdb reran the public reads through fastp at Q25 and MiXCR, keeping productive beta chains. All rows with the same CDR3 protein become a single entry with the most common DNA and genes. In all, the sample holds roughly 200,000 distinct CDR3 sequences, and 35% to 45% of those were seen once. More than 9% of the sample rests with the top ten. The sample was blood, either unsorted or a sorted T cell fraction (not recorded which). These receptors came from a human donor who was either an allogeneic HSCT recipient or a stem cell or donor lymphocyte infusion donor (not recorded which). It is not recorded whose cells these are; they may come from a transplant donor.

The V call is TRBV3-1, the J call TRBJ1-5; D call uncertain. The CDR3 extends over 15 amino acids. Germline values: CDR1 LGHDT, CDR2 YNNKEL (reference sequence). Trimming removed 0 bases from V and 0 bases from J, with 6 bases in between. This chain's CDR3 is CASSQDPDSNQPQHF. The CDR3 DNA reads as TGTGCCAGCAGCCAAGACCCGGATAGCAATCAGCCCCAGCATTTT.

The chain links TRBV20-1 to TRBJ2-1; perhaps TRBD2 as D (6 bases). This CDR3 spans 10 amino acids. Germline CDR1 is DFQATT and CDR2 is SNEGSKA (reference sequence). Trimming took off 4 bases at V and 12 bases at J, with 10 bases between the two ends. For the CDR3, the DNA is TGCAGTGCTATGCAGGAGGGGCAGTTCTTC. This gives the protein CSAMQEGQFF.

This clonotype came up a few times. The rearrangement links TRBV28 to TRBJ2-7; no reliable D call. The CDR3 has 14 amino acids. Trimming shortened V by 6 bases and J by 0 bases, and 12 bases separated the two germline ends. Germline V gives CDR1 MDHEN, CDR2 SYDVKM. The CDR3 DNA reads as TGTGCCAGCAGGCCACAAGCCATCTCCTACGAGCAGTACTTC. Residues: CASRPQAISYEQYF. Using reference TRBV28 and TRBJ2-7 for the parts outside the CDR3, the full variable domain is DVKVTQSSRYLVKRTGEKVFLECVQDMDHENMFWYRQDPGLGLRLIYFSYDVKMKEKGDIPEGYSVSREKKERFSLILESASTNQTSMYLCASRPQAISYEQYFGPGTRLTVT.

The gene calls are TRBV4-2 and TRBJ1-4, with no clear D. Trimming removed 4 bases at V and 13 bases at J, with 16 bases between. The CDR3 is 13 amino acids. Looked up from germline, CDR1 is LGHNA and CDR2 is YNFKEQ. The CDR3 DNA follows: TGTGCCAGCAGCCCTGAGAGAGGGAAGCGACTGTTTTTT. As protein: CASSPERGKRLFF.

This rearrangement joins TRBV7-6 to TRBJ2-1; D perhaps matches TRBD1 (6 bases). Trimming took off 0 bases at V and 8 bases at J, with 17 bases between the two ends. The CDR3 length is 16 residues. Germline V gives CDR1 SGHVS, CDR2 FNYEAQ. CDR3 in amino acids: CASSLARGAPGDEQFF. The CDR3 DNA follows: TGTGCCAGCAGCTTAGCTCGGGGTGCCCCAGGGGATGAGCAGTTCTTC.

CDR3 protein: CSVEMGQGAYNEQFF. CDR3 sequence (DNA): TGCAGCGTTGAAATGGGACAGGGGGCCTACAATGAGCAGTTCTTC. The rearrangement joins TRBV29-1 to TRBJ2-1; the match to TRBD1 covers 11 bases. The CDR3 consists of 15 residues. CDR1 SQVTM and CDR2 ANQGSEA come from the germline V gene. The V and J ends lost 2 bases and 2 bases, in that order; junction bases with no gene match: 2.

This clonotype came up a few times. The chain combines TRBV20-1 with TRBJ2-7; possible D gene TRBD1, 6 bases. The CDR3 runs 14 residues. Looked up from germline, CDR1 is DFQATT and CDR2 is SNEGSKA (reference sequence). V lost 5 bases and J 2 bases, leaving 16 bases between the germline ends. The chain's CDR3 is CSAPKTGLTYEQYF. The CDR3 region has the DNA TGCAGTGCTCCAAAGACAGGCCTCACCTACGAGCAGTACTTC.

Only a few counts were recorded for this clonotype. In DNA form, the CDR3 reads TGCAGTGCTACGGACAGACCTGACTCTGGAAACACCATATATTTT. Translated: CSATDRPDSGNTIYF. V is TRBV20-1 and J is TRBJ1-3; D is possibly TRBD1 (6 bases). The CDR3 runs to 15 residues. CDR1 and CDR2 (germline): DFQATT, SNEGSKA (reference sequence). Trimming left V 4 bases short and J 0 bases short, with 13 bases between.

The rearrangement links TRBV5-1 to TRBJ1-1; TRBD1 matches at 8 bases. CDR3 length equals 14 residues. V trimming: 3 bases; J trimming: 7 bases; junction bases outside the gene matches: 8. Germline-derived CDR1 and CDR2 are SGHRS and YFSETQ. CDR3: CASSWTGTRDEAFF. As DNA, the CDR3 is TGCGCCAGCAGCTGGACAGGGACGAGAGATGAAGCTTTCTTT.

The chain links TRBV18 to TRBJ1-1; unclear D gene. Germline CDR1 KGHSH, CDR2 LQKENI. This CDR3 has 12 residues. Trimming took 2 bases from V and 3 from J, leaving 4 bases between them. This CDR3 reads CASSPSDTEAFF. The CDR3 bases are TGTGCCAGCTCACCATCGGACACTGAAGCTTTCTTT.

This clonotype was found a few times. V is TRBV6-5 and J is TRBJ1-1; D gene unclear. Germline values: CDR1 MNHEY, CDR2 SVGAGI. Trimming stripped 2 bases from V and 1 base from J, with 5 bases between. CDR3 length: 13 residues. In nucleotides, the CDR3 is TGTGCCAGCAGTTACGGGCAGAACACTGAAGCTTTCTTT. The encoded protein is CASSYGQNTEAFF.